This T cell receptor beta chain emerged from a study of OX40 agonist ivuxolimab in advanced cancers. Study context: Ivuxolimab, an agonistic anti-OX40 (CD134) antibody, was given to patients. Participants, approximately 80% male, averaged approximately 65 years of age, ranging from roughly 20 to 79. Study findings and constraints: Certain nonresponding patients likewise had low normalized T-cell clonal expansion.

Peripheral blood came from all dose cohorts at three timepoints. The junction had 12 bases not matched to a gene; V was cut back by 3 bases and J by 4 bases. This CDR3 has 16 residues. Of note for this clone: Antigen: not known.

Using immunoSEQ multiplex PCR, the repertoire was profiled, and TCRdb retains in-frame clones only, with some absent. The data show about 38,000 clones, over 80% seen once. The sequencing here drew on CD4+ or CD8+ T cells sorted from blood, taken in a trial of the OX40 agonist ivuxolimab. This TCR derives from an adult with an advanced solid tumor such as melanoma, head and neck, liver or kidney cancer. The chain links TRBV23-1 to TRBJ2-7; 7 bases are shared with TRBD1. TRBV23-1 is classed as an ORF, of uncertain function. CDR3 nucleotides: TGCGCCAGCAGTCAGATGAGACAGGGCGGTACGTACGAGCAGTACTTC. Translation: CASSQMRQGGTYEQYF.